A selection of T cell receptor beta chains follows, all from one sample in a study of blood T cell repertoires in COVID-19. Produced via immunoSEQ multiplex PCR; TCRdb's table is partial and in-frame only. This table has 250,000 to 400,000 clones, around 88% appearing once. The sample was peripheral blood. Receptor source: a woman aged 25-40 years with COVID-19, enrolled during active disease. The CDR3 runs from the conserved cysteine through the conserved F or W. Each record gives: CDR3 DNA, CDR3 protein, D gene, clone size, V gene, J gene. D genes are given only for firm matches. Size values are once, few and many counts, or a class for expanded clones, and some rows have none.

CDR3 DNA: TGCAGCGTTGAAGATCGGTTCGGACAGATGAACACTGAAGCTTTCTTT; CDR3 protein: CSVEDRFGQMNTEAFF; D gene: .; clone size: .; V gene: TRBV29-1; J gene: TRBJ1-1
CDR3 DNA: TGTGCCAGCTCGGCTAAACTAGAAGGGGAGCTGTTTTTT; CDR3 protein: CASSAKLEGELFF; D gene: .; clone size: .; V gene: TRBV18; J gene: TRBJ2-2
CDR3 DNA: TGTGCCAGCCAACTCCCTGACATAGCGAACACCGGGGAGCTGTTTTTT; CDR3 protein: CASQLPDIANTGELFF; D gene: .; clone size: .; V gene: TRBV2; J gene: TRBJ2-2
CDR3 DNA: TGTGCCAGCAGCACGGGGACTAGCGGGGGGCCGGGGGAGCTGTTTTTT; CDR3 protein: CASSTGTSGGPGELFF; D gene: TRBD2; clone size: .; V gene: TRBV7-2; J gene: TRBJ2-2
CDR3 DNA: TGTGCCAGCAGCCGCCTAGCGGGGGGGGGAAAAACCGGGGAGCTGTTTTTT; CDR3 protein: CASSRLAGGGKTGELFF; D gene: TRBD2; clone size: .; V gene: TRBV3-1/TRBV3-2; J gene: TRBJ2-2
CDR3 DNA: TGTGCCAGCAGTGAGACACCGAATCAGCCCCAGCATTTT; CDR3 protein: CASSETPNQPQHF; D gene: .; clone size: .; V gene: TRBV6-1; J gene: TRBJ1-5
CDR3 DNA: TGTGCCAGCAGCTTTGGACAGGCGAACACCGGGGAGCTGTTTTTT; CDR3 protein: CASSFGQANTGELFF; D gene: TRBD1; clone size: .; V gene: TRBV7-9; J gene: TRBJ2-2
CDR3 DNA: TGTGCCAGCAGCCGTCGGACAGGTAATCAGCCCCAGCATTTT; CDR3 protein: CASSRRTGNQPQHF; D gene: TRBD1; clone size: .; V gene: TRBV7-9; J gene: TRBJ1-5
CDR3 DNA: TGTGCCAGCAGCGCGGGACGGAACCTGAACACTGAAGCTTTCTTT; CDR3 protein: CASSAGRNLNTEAFF; D gene: .; clone size: .; V gene: TRBV5-4; J gene: TRBJ1-1
CDR3 DNA: TGTGCCAGCAGCCAGGGCCGGGACAGGATTAATGAAAAACTGTTTTTT; CDR3 protein: CASSQGRDRINEKLFF; D gene: TRBD1; clone size: .; V gene: TRBV3-1/TRBV3-2; J gene: TRBJ1-4
CDR3 DNA: TGCGCCAGCAGCTTTGGGGGGGAAGGCACTGAAGCTTTCTTT; CDR3 protein: CASSFGGEGTEAFF; D gene: .; clone size: .; V gene: TRBV5-1; J gene: TRBJ1-1
CDR3 DNA: TGTGCCAGCAACCCGGGACAGACACATGGCTACACCTTC; CDR3 protein: CASNPGQTHGYTF; D gene: TRBD1; clone size: .; V gene: TRBV28; J gene: TRBJ1-2
CDR3 DNA: TGTGCCAGCAGCCAACTAACAGGGAACACTGAAGCTTTCTTT; CDR3 protein: CASSQLTGNTEAFF; D gene: .; clone size: once; V gene: TRBV3-1/TRBV3-2; J gene: TRBJ1-1
CDR3 DNA: TGTGCCAGCAGCCCATGGGACAGGCACTCGTGGACAGATACGCAGTATTTT; CDR3 protein: CASSPWDRHSWTDTQYF; D gene: TRBD1; clone size: once; V gene: TRBV3-1/TRBV3-2; J gene: TRBJ2-3
CDR3 DNA: TGTGCCAGCAGCTTAACAGGGGGTGGAAACACCATATATTTT; CDR3 protein: CASSLTGGGNTIYF; D gene: .; clone size: .; V gene: TRBV7-3; J gene: TRBJ1-3
CDR3 DNA: TGTGCCAGCTCACCCGCGACAGTGAACACTGAAGCTTTCTTT; CDR3 protein: CASSPATVNTEAFF; D gene: .; clone size: .; V gene: TRBV18; J gene: TRBJ1-1
CDR3 DNA: TGTGCCAGCACCGGACTAGCGGGGGGCGGGACCGGGGAGCTGTTTTTT; CDR3 protein: CASTGLAGGGTGELFF; D gene: TRBD2; clone size: .; V gene: TRBV7-9; J gene: TRBJ2-2
CDR3 DNA: TGTGCCACCAGCAGAGATACGGGGACACCTTTTAACTATGGCTACACCTTC; CDR3 protein: CATSRDTGTPFNYGYTF; D gene: .; clone size: .; V gene: TRBV15; J gene: TRBJ1-2
CDR3 DNA: TGTGCCAGCTCACAAGCCCTAGGGGACACTGAAGCTTTCTTT; CDR3 protein: CASSQALGDTEAFF; D gene: .; clone size: .; V gene: TRBV18; J gene: TRBJ1-1
CDR3 DNA: TGTGCCAGCAGCCAAGTTAGCGGGGGACCCTACAATGAGCAGTTCTTC; CDR3 protein: CASSQVSGGPYNEQFF; D gene: TRBD2; clone size: .; V gene: TRBV3-1/TRBV3-2; J gene: TRBJ2-1
CDR3 DNA: TGTGCCAGCAGCTCGCTAGCGGGGGCACACAATGAGCAGTTCTTC; CDR3 protein: CASSSLAGAHNEQFF; D gene: TRBD2; clone size: .; V gene: TRBV5-6; J gene: TRBJ2-1
CDR3 DNA: TGCGCCAGCAGCGGACAGGGACACAACACTGAAGCTTTCTTT; CDR3 protein: CASSGQGHNTEAFF; D gene: TRBD1; clone size: .; V gene: TRBV10-2; J gene: TRBJ1-1
CDR3 DNA: TGTGCCAGCAGCCAAGCTGCGGCGGGGGGAAGGGACATTCAGTACTTC; CDR3 protein: CASSQAAAGGRDIQYF; D gene: TRBD2; clone size: .; V gene: TRBV14; J gene: TRBJ2-4
CDR3 DNA: TGTGCCAGCACTAAACAGGGAGTGAACTATGGCTACACCTTC; CDR3 protein: CASTKQGVNYGYTF; D gene: .; clone size: .; V gene: TRBV6-5; J gene: TRBJ1-2
CDR3 DNA: TGTGCCAGCAGCCCTGATCAATACAGGGGTTACACTGAAGCTTTCTTT; CDR3 protein: CASSPDQYRGYTEAFF; D gene: TRBD1; clone size: .; V gene: TRBV4-2; J gene: TRBJ1-1
CDR3 DNA: TGCGCCAGCAGCCCGTATACGGCCCCGGGCACCGGGGAGCTGTTTTTT; CDR3 protein: CASSPYTAPGTGELFF; D gene: .; clone size: .; V gene: TRBV5-1; J gene: TRBJ2-2
CDR3 DNA: TGTGCCAGCAGTGAGGGACTAGCGGGGACCAACGCAGATACGCAGTATTTT; CDR3 protein: CASSEGLAGTNADTQYF; D gene: TRBD2; clone size: .; V gene: TRBV2; J gene: TRBJ2-3
CDR3 DNA: TGTGCCAGCAGCGTAGCGGGGGGGCCTGGCACAGATACGCAGTATTTT; CDR3 protein: CASSVAGGPGTDTQYF; D gene: TRBD2; clone size: .; V gene: TRBV7-2; J gene: TRBJ2-3
CDR3 DNA: TGTGCCAGCAGCCGTTGGCGGGGGCCTTCCCAAGAGACCCAGTACTTC; CDR3 protein: CASSRWRGPSQETQYF; D gene: .; clone size: .; V gene: TRBV14; J gene: TRBJ2-5
CDR3 DNA: TGTGCCAGAAGCTTGGATGGACTTGGGGAGTCGGACAGGGGGCTGAGGAATTCACCCCTCCACTTT; CDR3 protein: CARSLDGLGESDRGLRNSPLHF; D gene: TRBD1; clone size: .; V gene: TRBV5-3; J gene: TRBJ1-6
CDR3 DNA: TGTGCCAGCAGCGAGACACCGACTCCGGGGAATGAGCAGTTCTTC; CDR3 protein: CASSETPTPGNEQFF; D gene: .; clone size: .; V gene: TRBV2; J gene: TRBJ2-1
CDR3 DNA: TGTGCCAGCAGTCCCGCGGGGTTTCAAGAGACCCAGTACTTC; CDR3 protein: CASSPAGFQETQYF; D gene: .; clone size: few; V gene: TRBV6-6; J gene: TRBJ2-5
CDR3 DNA: TGTGCCAGCAGTTTAGGGACAGGACCCTACAATGAGCAGTTCTTC; CDR3 protein: CASSLGTGPYNEQFF; D gene: TRBD1; clone size: .; V gene: TRBV27; J gene: TRBJ2-1
CDR3 DNA: TGTGCCAGCAGCTTGTTGTCAGGGGGAGATACGCAGTATTTT; CDR3 protein: CASSLLSGGDTQYF; D gene: TRBD1; clone size: .; V gene: TRBV5-5; J gene: TRBJ2-3
CDR3 DNA: TGTGCTAGTGGTTCAGGACAGGGTGGGACCGGAGAGACCCAGTACTTC; CDR3 protein: CASGSGQGGTGETQYF; D gene: TRBD1; clone size: .; V gene: TRBV12-5; J gene: TRBJ2-5
CDR3 DNA: TGCGCCAGCAGCCGACCGACAGCGGGGTACTATGGCTACACCTTC; CDR3 protein: CASSRPTAGYYGYTF; D gene: .; clone size: .; V gene: TRBV4-1; J gene: TRBJ1-2
CDR3 DNA: TGTGCCAGCAGCCTCCCTAGCGGGGGGGCAGATACGCAGTATTTT; CDR3 protein: CASSLPSGGADTQYF; D gene: TRBD2; clone size: .; V gene: TRBV4-2; J gene: TRBJ2-3
CDR3 DNA: TGTGCCAGCAGCTTGGACAGGAACACTGAAGCTTTCTTT; CDR3 protein: CASSLDRNTEAFF; D gene: .; clone size: .; V gene: TRBV5-4; J gene: TRBJ1-1
CDR3 DNA: TGTGCCAGCAGTGGGGGACAGCCCAGCACAGATACGCAGTATTTT; CDR3 protein: CASSGGQPSTDTQYF; D gene: TRBD1; clone size: .; V gene: TRBV2; J gene: TRBJ2-3
CDR3 DNA: TGTGCCAGCAGCTTGGGGGCCCCGGGACAGAAAAATGAAAAACTGTTTTTT; CDR3 protein: CASSLGAPGQKNEKLFF; D gene: TRBD1; clone size: .; V gene: TRBV5-6; J gene: TRBJ1-4
CDR3 DNA: TGTGCCAGCAGCCAAGATACAGGCGGTACGCAGTATTTT; CDR3 protein: CASSQDTGGTQYF; D gene: .; clone size: once; V gene: TRBV4-2; J gene: TRBJ2-3
CDR3 DNA: TGCGCCAGCAGGGAGGGGGCCGGGAACACTGAAGCTTTCTTT; CDR3 protein: CASREGAGNTEAFF; D gene: TRBD1; clone size: .; V gene: TRBV5-1; J gene: TRBJ1-1
CDR3 DNA: TGTGCCAGCAGCCAAGAAAAGACAGGCCGGAACACCGGGGAGCTGTTTTTT; CDR3 protein: CASSQEKTGRNTGELFF; D gene: .; clone size: .; V gene: TRBV3-1/TRBV3-2; J gene: TRBJ2-2
CDR3 DNA: TGTGCCAGCAAGTTAGCAACTAATGAAAAACTGTTTTTT; CDR3 protein: CASKLATNEKLFF; D gene: .; clone size: .; V gene: TRBV2; J gene: TRBJ1-4
CDR3 DNA: TGTGCCAGCAGTTTACTCGGGGTGGCGAATACGCAGTATTTT; CDR3 protein: CASSLLGVANTQYF; D gene: .; clone size: .; V gene: TRBV27; J gene: TRBJ2-3
CDR3 DNA: TGTGCCAGCAGCTTGATACAGGTCTTAAGTAACTATGGCTACACCTTC; CDR3 protein: CASSLIQVLSNYGYTF; D gene: .; clone size: .; V gene: TRBV5-5; J gene: TRBJ1-2
CDR3 DNA: TGCGCCAGCAGCTTGGATCAGGGAGGGATTAATTCACCCCTCCACTTT; CDR3 protein: CASSLDQGGINSPLHF; D gene: .; clone size: .; V gene: TRBV5-1; J gene: TRBJ1-6
CDR3 DNA: TGTGCCAGCAGCCCATCGGCAGGGCAGACCCAGTACTTC; CDR3 protein: CASSPSAGQTQYF; D gene: .; clone size: .; V gene: TRBV7-9; J gene: TRBJ2-5